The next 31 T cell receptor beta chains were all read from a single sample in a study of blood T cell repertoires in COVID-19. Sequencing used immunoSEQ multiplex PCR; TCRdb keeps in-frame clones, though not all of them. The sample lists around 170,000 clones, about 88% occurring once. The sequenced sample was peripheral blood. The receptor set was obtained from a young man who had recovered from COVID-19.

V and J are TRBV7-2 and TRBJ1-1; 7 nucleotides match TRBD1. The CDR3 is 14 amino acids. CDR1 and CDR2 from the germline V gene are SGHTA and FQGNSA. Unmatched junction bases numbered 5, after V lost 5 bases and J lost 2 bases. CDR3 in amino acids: CASSQRTGNTEAFF. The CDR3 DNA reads TGTGCCAGCAGCCAAAGGACAGGCAACACTGAAGCTTTCTTT.

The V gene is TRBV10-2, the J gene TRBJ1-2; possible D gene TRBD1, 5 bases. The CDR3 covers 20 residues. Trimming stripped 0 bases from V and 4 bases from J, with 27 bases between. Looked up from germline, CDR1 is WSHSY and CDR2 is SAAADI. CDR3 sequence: CASSESWSLDRSQEFYGYTF. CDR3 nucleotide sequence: TGCGCCAGCAGTGAGTCGTGGTCCCTTGACAGAAGCCAGGAATTCTATGGCTACACCTTC.

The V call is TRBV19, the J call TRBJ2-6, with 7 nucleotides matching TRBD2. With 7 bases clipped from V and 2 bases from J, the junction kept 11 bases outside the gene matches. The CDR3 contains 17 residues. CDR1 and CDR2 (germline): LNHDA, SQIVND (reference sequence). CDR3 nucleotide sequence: TGTGCCAGTAAGGATGGCGGGAGCTCCCCTGGGGCCAACGTCCTGACTTTC. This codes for CASKDGGSSPGANVLTF.

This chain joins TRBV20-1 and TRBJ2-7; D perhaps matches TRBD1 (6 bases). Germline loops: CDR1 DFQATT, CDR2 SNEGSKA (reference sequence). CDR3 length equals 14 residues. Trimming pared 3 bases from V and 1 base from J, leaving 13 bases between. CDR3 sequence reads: CSASDRFPSYEQYF. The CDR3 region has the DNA TGCAGTGCTAGTGACAGGTTCCCTTCCTACGAGCAGTACTTC.

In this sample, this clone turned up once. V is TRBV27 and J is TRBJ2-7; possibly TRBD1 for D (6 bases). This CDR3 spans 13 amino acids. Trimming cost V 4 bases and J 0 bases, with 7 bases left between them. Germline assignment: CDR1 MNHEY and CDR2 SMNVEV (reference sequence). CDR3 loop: CASSYRDSYEQYF. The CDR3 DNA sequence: TGTGCCAGCAGTTACAGGGACTCCTACGAGCAGTACTTC.

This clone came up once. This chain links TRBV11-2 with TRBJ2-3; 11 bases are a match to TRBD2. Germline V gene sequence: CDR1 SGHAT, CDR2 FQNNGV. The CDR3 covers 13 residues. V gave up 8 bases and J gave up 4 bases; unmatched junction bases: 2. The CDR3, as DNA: TGTGCCAGCGGTAGCGGGAGGGCAGATACGCAGTATTTT. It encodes CASGSGRADTQYF.

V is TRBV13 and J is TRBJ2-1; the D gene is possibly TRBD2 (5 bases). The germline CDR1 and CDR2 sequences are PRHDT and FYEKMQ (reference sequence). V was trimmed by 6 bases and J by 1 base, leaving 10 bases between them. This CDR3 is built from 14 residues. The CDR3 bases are TGTGCCAGCAGGATGAGGGATTCCTACAATGAGCAGTTCTTC. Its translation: CASRMRDSYNEQFF.

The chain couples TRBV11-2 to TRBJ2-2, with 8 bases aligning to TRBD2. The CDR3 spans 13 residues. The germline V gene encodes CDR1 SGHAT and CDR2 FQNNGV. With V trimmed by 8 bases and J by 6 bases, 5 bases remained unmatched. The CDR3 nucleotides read TGTGCCAGCTCTCCCGGGGGGGCCGGGGAGCTGTTTTTT. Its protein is CASSPGGAGELFF.

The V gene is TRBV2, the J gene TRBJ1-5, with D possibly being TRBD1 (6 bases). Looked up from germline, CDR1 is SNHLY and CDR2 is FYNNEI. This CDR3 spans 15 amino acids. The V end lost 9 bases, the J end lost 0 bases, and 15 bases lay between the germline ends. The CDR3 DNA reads TGTGCCAGTGGGGCAGGGACATATAGCAATCAGCCCCAGCATTTT. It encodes CASGAGTYSNQPQHF.

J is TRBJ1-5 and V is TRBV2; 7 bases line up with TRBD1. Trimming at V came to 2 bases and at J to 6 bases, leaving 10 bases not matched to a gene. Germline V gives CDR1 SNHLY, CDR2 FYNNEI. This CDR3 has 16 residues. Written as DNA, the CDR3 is TGTGCCAGCAGTGAAAGGGTGGGGACAGTGACTCAGCCCCAGCATTTT. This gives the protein CASSERVGTVTQPQHF.

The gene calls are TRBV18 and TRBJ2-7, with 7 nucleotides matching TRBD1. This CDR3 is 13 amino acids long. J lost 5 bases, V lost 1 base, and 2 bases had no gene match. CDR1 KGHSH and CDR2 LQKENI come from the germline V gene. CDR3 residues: CASSPLDRDEQYF. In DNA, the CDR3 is TGTGCCAGCTCACCACTCGACAGGGACGAGCAGTACTTC.

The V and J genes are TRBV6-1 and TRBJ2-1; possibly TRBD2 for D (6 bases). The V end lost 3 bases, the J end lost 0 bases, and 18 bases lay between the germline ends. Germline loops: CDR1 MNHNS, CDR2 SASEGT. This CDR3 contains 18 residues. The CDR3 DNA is TGTGCCAGCAGTGACCGCGCCACTAGCAGAACCTCCTACAATGAGCAGTTCTTC. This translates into CASSDRATSRTSYNEQFF.

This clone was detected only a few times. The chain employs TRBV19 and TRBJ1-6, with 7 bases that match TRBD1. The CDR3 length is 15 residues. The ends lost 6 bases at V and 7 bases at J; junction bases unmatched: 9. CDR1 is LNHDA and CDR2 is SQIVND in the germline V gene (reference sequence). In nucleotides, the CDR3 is TGTGCCAGTAGCCCAGAGGGGGCGCGGAATTCACCCCTCCACTTT. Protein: CASSPEGARNSPLHF.

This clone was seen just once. CDR3 bases: TGTGCCAGTAGTATTCCCAGGGTGAACACTGAAGCTTTCTTT. Residues: CASSIPRVNTEAFF. The chain carries TRBV19 and TRBJ1-1; D is perhaps TRBD1 (5 bases). This CDR3 contains 14 residues. The germline gives CDR1 LNHDA, CDR2 SQIVND (reference sequence). The V end lost 3 bases, the J end lost 0 bases, and 8 bases lay between the germline ends. Full variable domain (rest looked up from reference TRBV19 and TRBJ1-1): DGGITQSPKYLFRKEGQNVTLSCEQNLNHDAMYWYRQDPGQGLRLIYYSQIVNDFQKGDIAEGYSVSREKKESFPLTVTSAQKNPTAFYLCASSIPRVNTEAFFGQGTRLTVV.

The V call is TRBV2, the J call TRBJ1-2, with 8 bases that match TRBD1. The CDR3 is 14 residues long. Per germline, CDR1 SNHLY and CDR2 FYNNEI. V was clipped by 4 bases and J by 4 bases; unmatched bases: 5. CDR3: CASSGTGQGYGYTF. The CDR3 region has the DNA TGTGCCAGCAGTGGTACCGGACAGGGCTATGGCTACACCTTC.

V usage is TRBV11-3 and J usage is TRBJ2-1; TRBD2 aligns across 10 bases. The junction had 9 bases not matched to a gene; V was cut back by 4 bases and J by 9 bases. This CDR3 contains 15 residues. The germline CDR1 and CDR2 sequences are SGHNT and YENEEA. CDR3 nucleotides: TGTGCCAGCAGCTCGACAGCGGGAGGGCCTAGTGAGCAGTTCTTC. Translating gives CASSSTAGGPSEQFF.

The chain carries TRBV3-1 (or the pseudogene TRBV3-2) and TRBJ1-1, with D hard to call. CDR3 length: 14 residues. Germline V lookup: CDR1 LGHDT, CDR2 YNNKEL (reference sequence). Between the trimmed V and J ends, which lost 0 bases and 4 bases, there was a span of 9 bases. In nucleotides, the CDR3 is TGTGCCAGCAGCCAAGAGAGGGCGGTCACTGAAGCTTTCTTT. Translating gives CASSQERAVTEAFF.

The CDR3 sequence is CASTHRRGPSGRTGELFF. CDR3 bases: TGTGCCAGCACTCACAGGCGGGGTCCTAGCGGGAGAACCGGGGAGCTGTTTTTT. J is TRBJ2-2 and V is TRBV21-1; the DNA was not compared with TRBD2, the D call given in the table. TRBV21-1 has pseudogene status. This CDR3 is built from 18 residues.

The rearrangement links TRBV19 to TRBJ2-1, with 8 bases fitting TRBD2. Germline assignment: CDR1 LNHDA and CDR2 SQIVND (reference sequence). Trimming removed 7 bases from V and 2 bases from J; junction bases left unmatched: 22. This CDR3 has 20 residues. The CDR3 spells CASTRPTGLAGPVAYNEQFF. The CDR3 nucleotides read TGTGCCAGTACCCGGCCAACGGGGCTAGCGGGTCCAGTGGCCTACAATGAGCAGTTCTTC. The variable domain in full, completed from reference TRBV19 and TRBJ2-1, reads DGGITQSPKYLFRKEGQNVTLSCEQNLNHDAMYWYRQDPGQGLRLIYYSQIVNDFQKGDIAEGYSVSREKKESFPLTVTSAQKNPTAFYLCASTRPTGLAGPVAYNEQFFGPGTRLTVL.

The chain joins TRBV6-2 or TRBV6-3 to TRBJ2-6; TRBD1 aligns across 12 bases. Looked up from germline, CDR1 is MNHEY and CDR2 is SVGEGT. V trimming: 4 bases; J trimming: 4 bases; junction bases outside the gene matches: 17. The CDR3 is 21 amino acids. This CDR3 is CASSFLKGSGQGAKGANVLTF. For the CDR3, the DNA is TGTGCCAGCAGTTTTTTGAAGGGATCGGGACAGGGGGCGAAGGGGGCCAACGTCCTGACTTTC.

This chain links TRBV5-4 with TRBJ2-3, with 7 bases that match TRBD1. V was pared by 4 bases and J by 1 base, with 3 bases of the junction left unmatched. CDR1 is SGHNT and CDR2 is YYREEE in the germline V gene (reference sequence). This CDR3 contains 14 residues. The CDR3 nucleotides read TGTGCCAGCAGCGCCGGGACAGGCACAGATACGCAGTATTTT. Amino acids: CASSAGTGTDTQYF.

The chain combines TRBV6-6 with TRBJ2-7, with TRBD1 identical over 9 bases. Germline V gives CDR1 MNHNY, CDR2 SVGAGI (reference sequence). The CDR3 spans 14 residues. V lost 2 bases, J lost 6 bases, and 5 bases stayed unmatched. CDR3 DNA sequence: TGTGCCAGCAGTTACGGGACAGGGCGGCGCGAGCAGTACTTC. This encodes CASSYGTGRREQYF.

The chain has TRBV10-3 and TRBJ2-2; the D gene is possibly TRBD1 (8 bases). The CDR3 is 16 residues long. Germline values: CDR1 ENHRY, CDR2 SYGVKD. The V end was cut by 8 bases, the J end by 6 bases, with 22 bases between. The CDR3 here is CAIWTGLAEAPGELFF. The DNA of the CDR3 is TGTGCCATCTGGACAGGGCTAGCGGAGGCCCCCGGGGAGCTGTTTTTT.

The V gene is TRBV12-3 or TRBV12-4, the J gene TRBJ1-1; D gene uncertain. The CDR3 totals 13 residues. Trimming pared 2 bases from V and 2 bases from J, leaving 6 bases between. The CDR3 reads CASSLTSNTEAFF. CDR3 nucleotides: TGTGCCAGCAGTTTAACGAGTAACACTGAAGCTTTCTTT.

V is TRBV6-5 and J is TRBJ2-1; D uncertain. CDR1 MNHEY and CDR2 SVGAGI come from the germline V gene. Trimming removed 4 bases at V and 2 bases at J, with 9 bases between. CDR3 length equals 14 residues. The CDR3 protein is CASSLAQTYNEQFF. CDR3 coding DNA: TGTGCCAGCAGTTTGGCCCAGACCTACAATGAGCAGTTCTTC.

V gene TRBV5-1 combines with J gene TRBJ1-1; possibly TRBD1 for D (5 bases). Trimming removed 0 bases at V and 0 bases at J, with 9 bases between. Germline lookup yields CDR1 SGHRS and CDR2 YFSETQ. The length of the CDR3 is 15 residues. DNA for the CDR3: TGCGCCAGCAGCTTGGCCGCGGACATGAACACTGAAGCTTTCTTT. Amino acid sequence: CASSLAADMNTEAFF.

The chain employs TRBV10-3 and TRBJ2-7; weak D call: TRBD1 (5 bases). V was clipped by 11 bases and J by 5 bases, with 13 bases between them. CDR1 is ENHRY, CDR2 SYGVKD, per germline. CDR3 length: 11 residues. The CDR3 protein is CASQGTHEQYF. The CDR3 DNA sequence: TGTGCCTCCCAGGGTACCCACGAGCAGTACTTC.

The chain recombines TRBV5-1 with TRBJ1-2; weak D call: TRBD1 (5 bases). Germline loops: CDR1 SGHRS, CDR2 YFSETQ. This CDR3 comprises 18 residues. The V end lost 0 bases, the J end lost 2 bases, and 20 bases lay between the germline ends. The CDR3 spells CASSLDGGPSTTNYGYTF. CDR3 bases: TGCGCCAGCAGCTTGGACGGGGGTCCATCGACTACAAACTATGGCTACACCTTC. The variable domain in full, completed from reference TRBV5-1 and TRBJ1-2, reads KAGVTQTPRYLIKTRGQQVTLSCSPISGHRSVSWYQQTPGQGLQFLFEYFSETQRNKGNFPGRFSGRQFSNSRSEMNVSTLELGDSALYLCASSLDGGPSTTNYGYTFGSGTRLTVV.

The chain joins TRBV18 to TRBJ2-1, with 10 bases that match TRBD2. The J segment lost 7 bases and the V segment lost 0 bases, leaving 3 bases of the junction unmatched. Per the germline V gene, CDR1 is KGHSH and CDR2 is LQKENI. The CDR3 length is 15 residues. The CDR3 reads CASSPPSGRGNEQFF. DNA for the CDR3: TGTGCCAGCTCACCACCCAGCGGGAGGGGGAATGAGCAGTTCTTC.

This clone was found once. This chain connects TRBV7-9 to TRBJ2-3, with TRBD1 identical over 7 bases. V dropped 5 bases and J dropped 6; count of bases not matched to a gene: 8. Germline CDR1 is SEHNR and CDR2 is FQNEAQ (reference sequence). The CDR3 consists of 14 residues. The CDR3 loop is CASSNRQGDDTQYF. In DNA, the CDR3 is TGTGCCAGCAGCAACAGGCAGGGGGACGATACGCAGTATTTT.

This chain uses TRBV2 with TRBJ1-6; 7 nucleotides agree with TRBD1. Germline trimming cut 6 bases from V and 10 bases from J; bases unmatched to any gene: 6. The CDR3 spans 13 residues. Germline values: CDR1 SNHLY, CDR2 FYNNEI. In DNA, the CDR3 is TGTGCCAGCAGGACAGGGCCTTACTCACCCCTCCACTTT. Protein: CASRTGPYSPLHF.